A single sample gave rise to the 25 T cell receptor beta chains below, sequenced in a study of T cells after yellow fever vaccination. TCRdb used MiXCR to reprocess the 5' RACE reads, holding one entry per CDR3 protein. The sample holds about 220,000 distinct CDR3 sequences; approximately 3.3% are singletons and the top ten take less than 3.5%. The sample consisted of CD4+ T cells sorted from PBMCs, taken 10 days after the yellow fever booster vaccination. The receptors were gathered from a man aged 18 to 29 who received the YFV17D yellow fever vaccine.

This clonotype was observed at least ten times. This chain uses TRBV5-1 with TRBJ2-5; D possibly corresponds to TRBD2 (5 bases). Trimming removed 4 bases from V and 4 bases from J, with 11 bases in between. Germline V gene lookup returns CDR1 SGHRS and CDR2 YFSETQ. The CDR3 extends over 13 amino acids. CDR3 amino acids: CASSPDFGETQYF. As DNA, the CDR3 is TGCGCCAGCAGCCCGGACTTCGGAGAGACCCAGTACTTC. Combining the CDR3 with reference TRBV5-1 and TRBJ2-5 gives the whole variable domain KAGVTQTPRYLIKTRGQQVTLSCSPISGHRSVSWYQQTPGQGLQFLFEYFSETQRNKGNFPGRFSGRQFSNSRSEMNVSTLELGDSALYLCASSPDFGETQYFGPGTRLLVL.

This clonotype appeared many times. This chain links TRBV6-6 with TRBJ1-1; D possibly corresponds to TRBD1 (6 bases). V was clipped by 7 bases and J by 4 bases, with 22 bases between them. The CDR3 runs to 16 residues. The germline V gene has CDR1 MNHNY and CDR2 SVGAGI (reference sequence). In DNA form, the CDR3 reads TGTGCCAGCACCTATACGGGGGGCGGGATGCCCACTGAAGCTTTCTTT. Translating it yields CASTYTGGGMPTEAFF.

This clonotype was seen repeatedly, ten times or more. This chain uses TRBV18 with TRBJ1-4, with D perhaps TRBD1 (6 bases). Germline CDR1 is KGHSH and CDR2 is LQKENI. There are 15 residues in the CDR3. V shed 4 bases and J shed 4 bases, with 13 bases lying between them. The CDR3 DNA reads TGTGCCAGCTCACGAAAAGGGGGAAGTAATGAAAAACTGTTTTTT. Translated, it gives CASSRKGGSNEKLFF.

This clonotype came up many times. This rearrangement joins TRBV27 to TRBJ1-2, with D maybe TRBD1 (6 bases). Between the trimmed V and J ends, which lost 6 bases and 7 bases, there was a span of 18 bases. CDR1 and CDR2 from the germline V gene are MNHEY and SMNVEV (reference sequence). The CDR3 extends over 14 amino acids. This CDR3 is CASSRGQGYSGYTF. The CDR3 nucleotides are TGTGCCAGCAGCCGGGGGCAGGGGTACTCTGGCTACACCTTC.

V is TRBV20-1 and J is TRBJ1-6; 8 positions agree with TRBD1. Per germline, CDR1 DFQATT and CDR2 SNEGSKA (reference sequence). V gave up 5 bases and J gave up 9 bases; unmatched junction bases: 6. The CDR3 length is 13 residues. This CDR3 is CSAQTGESSPLHF. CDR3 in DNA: TGCAGTGCTCAGACAGGGGAAAGTTCACCCCTCCACTTT.

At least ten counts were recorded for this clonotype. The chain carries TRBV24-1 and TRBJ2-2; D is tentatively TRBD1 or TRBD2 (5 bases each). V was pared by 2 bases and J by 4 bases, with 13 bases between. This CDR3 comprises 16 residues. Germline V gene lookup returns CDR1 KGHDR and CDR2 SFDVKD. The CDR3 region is CATSDSPGRSTGELFF. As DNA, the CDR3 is TGTGCCACCAGTGATTCTCCAGGGAGATCCACCGGGGAGCTGTTTTTT.

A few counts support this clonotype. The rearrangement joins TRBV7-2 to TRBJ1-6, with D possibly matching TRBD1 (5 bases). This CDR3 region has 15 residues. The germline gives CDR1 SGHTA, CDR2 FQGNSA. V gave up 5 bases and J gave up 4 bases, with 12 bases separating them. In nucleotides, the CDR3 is TGTGCCAGCAGCGGGGCCTCGCCTTATAATTCACCCCTCCACTTT. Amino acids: CASSGASPYNSPLHF.

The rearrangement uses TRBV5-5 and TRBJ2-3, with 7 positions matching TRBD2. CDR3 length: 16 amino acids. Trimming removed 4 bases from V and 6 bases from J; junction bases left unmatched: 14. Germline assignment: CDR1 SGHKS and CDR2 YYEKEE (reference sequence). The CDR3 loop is CASSLTRDYLYDTQYF. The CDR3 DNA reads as TGTGCCAGCAGCCTGACCCGGGACTACCTTTACGATACGCAGTATTTT.

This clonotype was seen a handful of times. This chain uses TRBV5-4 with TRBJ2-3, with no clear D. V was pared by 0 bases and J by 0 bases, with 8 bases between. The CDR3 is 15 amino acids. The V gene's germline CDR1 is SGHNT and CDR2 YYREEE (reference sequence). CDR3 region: CASSLAPQSTDTQYF. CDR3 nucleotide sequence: TGTGCCAGCAGCTTGGCCCCCCAGAGCACAGATACGCAGTATTTT. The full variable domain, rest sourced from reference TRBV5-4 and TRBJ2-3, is ETGVTQSPTHLIKTRGQQVTLRCSSQSGHNTVSWYQQALGQGPQFIFQYYREEENGRGNFPPRFSGLQFPNYSSELNVNALELDDSALYLCASSLAPQSTDTQYFGPGTRLTVL.

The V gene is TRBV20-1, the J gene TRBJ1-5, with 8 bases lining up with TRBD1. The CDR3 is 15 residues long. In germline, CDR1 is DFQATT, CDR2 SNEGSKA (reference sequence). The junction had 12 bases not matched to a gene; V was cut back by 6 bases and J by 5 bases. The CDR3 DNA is TGCAGTGCCCTTACAGGGGGAAAGTTTTATCAGCCCCAGCATTTT. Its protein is CSALTGGKFYQPQHF.

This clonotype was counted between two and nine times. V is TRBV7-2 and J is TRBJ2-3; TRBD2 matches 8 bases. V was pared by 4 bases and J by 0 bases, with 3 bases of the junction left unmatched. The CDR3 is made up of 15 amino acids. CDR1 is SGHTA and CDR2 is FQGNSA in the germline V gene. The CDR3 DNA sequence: TGTGCCAGCAGCTCTAGCGGGTCTAGCACAGATACGCAGTATTTT. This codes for CASSSSGSSTDTQYF.

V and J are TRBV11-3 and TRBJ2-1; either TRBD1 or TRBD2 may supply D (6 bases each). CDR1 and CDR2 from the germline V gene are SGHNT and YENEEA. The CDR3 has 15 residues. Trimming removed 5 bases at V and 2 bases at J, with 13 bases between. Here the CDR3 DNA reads TGTGCCAGCAGCGTCGGGGGCCTGACCTACAATGAGCAGTTCTTC. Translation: CASSVGGLTYNEQFF. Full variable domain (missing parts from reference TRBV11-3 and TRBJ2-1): EAGVVQSPRYKIIEKKQPVAFWCNPISGHNTLYWYLQNLGQGPELLIRYENEEAVDDSQLPKDRFSAERLKGVDSTLKIQPAELGDSAVYLCASSVGGLTYNEQFFGPGTRLTVL.

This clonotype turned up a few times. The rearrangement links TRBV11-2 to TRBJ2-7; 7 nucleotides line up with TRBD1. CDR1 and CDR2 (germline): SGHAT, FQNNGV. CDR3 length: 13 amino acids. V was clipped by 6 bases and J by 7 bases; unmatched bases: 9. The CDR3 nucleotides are TGTGCCAGCAGGGATACAGGGGTGGGAGAGCAGTACTTC. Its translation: CASRDTGVGEQYF. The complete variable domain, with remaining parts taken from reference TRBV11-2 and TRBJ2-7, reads EAGVAQSPRYKIIEKRQSVAFWCNPISGHATLYWYQQILGQGPKLLIQFQNNGVVDDSQLPKDRFSAERLKGVDSTLKIQPAKLEDSAVYLCASRDTGVGEQYFGPGTRLTVT.

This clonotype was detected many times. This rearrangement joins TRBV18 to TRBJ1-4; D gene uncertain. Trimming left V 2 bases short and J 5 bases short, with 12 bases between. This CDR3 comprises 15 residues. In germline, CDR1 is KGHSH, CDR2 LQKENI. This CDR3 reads CASSPVLRSNEKLFF. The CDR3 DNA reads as TGTGCCAGCTCACCAGTGTTGAGATCGAATGAAAAACTGTTTTTT. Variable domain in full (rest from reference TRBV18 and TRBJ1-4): NAGVMQNPRHLVRRRGQEARLRCSPMKGHSHVYWYRQLPEEGLKFMVYLQKENIIDESGMPKERFSAEFPKEGPSILRIQQVVRGDSAAYFCASSPVLRSNEKLFFGSGTQLSVL.

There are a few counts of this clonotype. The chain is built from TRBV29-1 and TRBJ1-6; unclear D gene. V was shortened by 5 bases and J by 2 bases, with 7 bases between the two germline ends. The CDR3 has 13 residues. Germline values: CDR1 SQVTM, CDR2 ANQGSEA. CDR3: CSVLTAYNSPLHF. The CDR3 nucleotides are TGCAGCGTTCTAACGGCCTATAATTCACCCCTCCACTTT.

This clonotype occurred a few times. The CDR3 nucleotides read TGTGCCAGCAGCTCAGCGCCGGACACTACTCGGTTCTTC. Translating gives CASSSAPDTTRFF. The rearrangement links TRBV7-2 to TRBJ2-1, with D tentatively TRBD1 (5 bases). Germline CDR1 SGHTA, CDR2 FQGNSA. V was pared by 4 bases and J by 15 bases, with 19 bases between. CDR3 length: 13 amino acids.

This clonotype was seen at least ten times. The DNA for the CDR3 is TGCAGCGGGAGGGACTACGGAGAGACCCAGTACTTC. It yields the protein CSGRDYGETQYF. The rearrangement uses TRBV29-1 and TRBJ2-5, with 7 bases aligning to TRBD2. From germline, CDR1 is SQVTM and CDR2 ANQGSEA. The length of the CDR3 is 12 residues. V lost 7 bases to trimming and J lost 4 bases; unmatched junction nucleotides: 6.

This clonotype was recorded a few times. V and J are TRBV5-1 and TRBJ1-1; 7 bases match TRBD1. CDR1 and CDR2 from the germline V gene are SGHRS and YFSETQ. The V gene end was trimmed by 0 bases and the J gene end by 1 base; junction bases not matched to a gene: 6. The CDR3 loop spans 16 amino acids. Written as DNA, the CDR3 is TGCGCCAGCAGCTTGGAATCCTACAGGGGGAACACTGAAGCTTTCTTT. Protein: CASSLESYRGNTEAFF.

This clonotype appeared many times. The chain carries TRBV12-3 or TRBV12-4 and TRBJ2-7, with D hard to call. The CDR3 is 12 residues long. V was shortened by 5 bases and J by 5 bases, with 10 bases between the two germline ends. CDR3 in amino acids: CASSPRFDEQYF. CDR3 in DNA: TGTGCCAGCAGTCCCCGTTTCGACGAGCAGTACTTC.

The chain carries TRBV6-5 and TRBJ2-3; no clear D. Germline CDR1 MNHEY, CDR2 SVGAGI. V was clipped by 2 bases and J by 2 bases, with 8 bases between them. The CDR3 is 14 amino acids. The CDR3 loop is CASSYGFTTDTQYF. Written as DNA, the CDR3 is TGTGCCAGCAGTTACGGATTTACCACAGATACGCAGTATTTT.

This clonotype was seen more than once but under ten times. The CDR3 coding sequence is TGTGCCAGCAGCAAACGGGGAGACTACGAGCAGTACGTC. Translating it yields CASSKRGDYEQYV. The chain recombines TRBV21-1 with TRBJ2-7; the DNA was not used to check the table's D call, TRBD2. TRBV21-1 is classified as a pseudogene. CDR3 length: 13 amino acids.

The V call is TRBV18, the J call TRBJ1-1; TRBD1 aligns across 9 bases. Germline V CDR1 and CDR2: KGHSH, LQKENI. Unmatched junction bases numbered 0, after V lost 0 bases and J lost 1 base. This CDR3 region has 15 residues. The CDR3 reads CASSPPGQGNTEAFF. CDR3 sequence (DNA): TGTGCCAGCTCACCACCGGGACAGGGGAACACTGAAGCTTTCTTT.

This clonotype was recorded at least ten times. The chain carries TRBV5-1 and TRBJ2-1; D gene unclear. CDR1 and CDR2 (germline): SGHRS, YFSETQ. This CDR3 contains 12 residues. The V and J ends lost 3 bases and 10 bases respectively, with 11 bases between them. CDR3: CASSSKGEEQFF. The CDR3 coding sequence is TGCGCCAGCAGCTCCAAGGGTGAAGAGCAGTTCTTC.

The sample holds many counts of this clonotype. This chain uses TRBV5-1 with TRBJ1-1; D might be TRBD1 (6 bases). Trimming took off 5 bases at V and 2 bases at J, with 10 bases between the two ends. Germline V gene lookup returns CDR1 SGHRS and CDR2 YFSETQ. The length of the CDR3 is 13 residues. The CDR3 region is CASRGAVNTEAFF. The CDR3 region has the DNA TGCGCCAGCAGGGGGGCGGTAAACACTGAAGCTTTCTTT.

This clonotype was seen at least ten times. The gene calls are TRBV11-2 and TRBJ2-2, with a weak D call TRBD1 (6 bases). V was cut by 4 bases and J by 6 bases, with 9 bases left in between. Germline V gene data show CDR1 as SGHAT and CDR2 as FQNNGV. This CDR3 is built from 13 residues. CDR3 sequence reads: CASSWTDAGELFF. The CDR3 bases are TGTGCCAGCAGCTGGACAGACGCCGGGGAGCTGTTTTTT.